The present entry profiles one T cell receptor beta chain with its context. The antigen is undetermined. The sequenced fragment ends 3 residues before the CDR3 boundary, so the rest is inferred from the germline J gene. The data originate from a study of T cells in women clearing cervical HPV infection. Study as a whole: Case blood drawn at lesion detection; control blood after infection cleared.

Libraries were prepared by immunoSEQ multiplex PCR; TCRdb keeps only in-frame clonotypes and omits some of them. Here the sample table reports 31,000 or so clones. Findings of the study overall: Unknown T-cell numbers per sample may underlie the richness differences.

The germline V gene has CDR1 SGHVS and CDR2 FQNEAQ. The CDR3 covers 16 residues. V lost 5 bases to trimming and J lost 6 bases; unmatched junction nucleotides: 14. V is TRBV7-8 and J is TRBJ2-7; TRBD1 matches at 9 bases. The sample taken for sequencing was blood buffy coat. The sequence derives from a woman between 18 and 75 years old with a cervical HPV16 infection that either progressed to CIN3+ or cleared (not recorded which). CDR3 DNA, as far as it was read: TGTGCCAGCAGCCTAAATTGGGGGGACAGGGTCCGCGAG. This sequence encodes CASSLNWGDRVRE. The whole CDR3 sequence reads CASSLNWGDRVREQYF.